Each of the 13 T cell receptor beta chains below was sequenced from the same sample in a study of blood T cell repertoires in COVID-19. Profiling relied on immunoSEQ multiplex PCR, and the TCRdb table lists in-frame clones only, not all of them. The sample yields 200,000 to 300,000 clones, around nine tenths seen once. The sequenced sample was peripheral blood. Receptors were obtained from a man under 40 with active or convalescent COVID-19.

The count of this clone is one. The rearrangement uses TRBV5-4 and TRBJ1-3; no reliable D call. Germline loops: CDR1 SGHNT, CDR2 YYREEE (reference sequence). Trimming removed 2 bases from V and 0 bases from J, with 15 bases in between. This CDR3 contains 17 residues. As DNA, the CDR3 is TGTGCCAGCAGCTTTTCACCGACTCTAAGCTCTGGAAACACCATATATTTT. Its protein product is CASSFSPTLSSGNTIYF.

Remarks on this clone: The sample carries other DNA sequences with the same CDR3. The CDR3 loop reads CASSLRNTEAFF. The CDR3 DNA sequence: TGTGCCAGCAGTTTGCGGAACACTGAAGCTTTCTTT. The gene calls are TRBV12-3 or TRBV12-4 and TRBJ1-1; D unresolved. The CDR3 totals 12 residues. V shed 3 bases and J shed 1 base, with 3 bases lying between them.

This clone was found once. The J gene is TRBJ1-2, the V gene TRBV6-2 or TRBV6-3; perhaps TRBD1 as D (6 bases). The V end lost 5 bases, the J end lost 4 bases, and 17 bases lay between the germline ends. From germline, CDR1 is MNHEY and CDR2 SVGEGT. The CDR3 runs 15 residues. CDR3 DNA sequence: TGTGCCAGCAGTGACCGGGACATTGCTGGCTATGGCTACACCTTC. It codes for CASSDRDIAGYGYTF.

This chain links TRBV2 with TRBJ2-7; 7 nucleotides align to TRBD1. Germline lookup yields CDR1 SNHLY and CDR2 FYNNEI. The CDR3 contains 14 residues. Losses at the gene ends were 6 bases for V and 2 bases for J; bases not matched to a gene: 7. In DNA form, the CDR3 reads TGTGCCAGCAGCGCAGGGACAGACCCCTACGAGCAGTACTTC. Translated: CASSAGTDPYEQYF.

V is TRBV7-9 and J is TRBJ1-5; D is unclear. V lost 5 bases and J lost 3, with 11 bases in between. The CDR3 runs 14 residues. Germline CDR1 SEHNR, CDR2 FQNEAQ (reference sequence). CDR3 in DNA: TGTGCCAGCAGCCGCGGAACTCACAATCAGCCCCAGCATTTT. This gives the protein CASSRGTHNQPQHF.

The chain has TRBV19 and TRBJ1-6; 10 bases line up with TRBD1. Germline assignment: CDR1 LNHDA and CDR2 SQIVND (reference sequence). V was pared by 5 bases and J by 7 bases, with 5 bases of the junction left unmatched. The CDR3 has 15 amino acids. The CDR3 nucleotides read TGTGCCAGTAGTGGGGACAGGGGAGCGAATTCACCCCTCCACTTT. Translated, it gives CASSGDRGANSPLHF.

The count of this clone is one. V gene TRBV19 combines with J gene TRBJ1-4, with TRBD1 matching over 7 bases. Unmatched junction bases numbered 5, after V lost 2 bases and J lost 5 bases. Germline CDR1 and CDR2: LNHDA and SQIVND (reference sequence). The CDR3 sequence is 15 residues long. The CDR3 sequence: CASSILGTENEKLFF. The CDR3, as DNA: TGTGCCAGTAGTATACTAGGGACAGAAAATGAAAAACTGTTTTTT.

The chain combines TRBV6-1 with TRBJ2-7; D is ambiguous. Germline V lookup: CDR1 MNHNS, CDR2 SASEGT. This CDR3 comprises 13 residues. Trimming left V 1 base short and J 7 bases short, with 11 bases between. Here the CDR3 DNA reads TGTGCCAGCAGTGAAGTCCTACCGCCTGAGCAGTACTTC. Translated, it gives CASSEVLPPEQYF.

The chain recombines TRBV19 with TRBJ1-2; TRBD1 might be the D (6 bases). The CDR3 is 14 residues long. Germline assignment: CDR1 LNHDA and CDR2 SQIVND (reference sequence). Trimming took off 5 bases at V and 7 bases at J, with 17 bases between the two ends. The CDR3 reads CASSSGQGLTGYTF. The CDR3 DNA reads TGTGCCAGTAGTTCGGGGCAGGGGCTAACTGGCTACACCTTC.

The rearrangement joins TRBV2 to TRBJ1-2; 8 bases match TRBD1. The V and J ends lost 9 bases and 4 bases, in that order; junction bases with no gene match: 7. The CDR3 is 13 amino acids. The V gene's germline CDR1 is SNHLY and CDR2 FYNNEI. CDR3 loop: CARAGTGVYGYTF. DNA of the CDR3: TGTGCCAGAGCTGGGACAGGAGTCTATGGCTACACCTTC.

The rearrangement links TRBV7-9 to TRBJ2-7; the D gene is possibly TRBD1 (5 bases). Germline V CDR1 and CDR2: SEHNR, FQNEAQ (reference sequence). Between the trimmed V and J ends, which lost 5 bases and 5 bases, there was a span of 19 bases. This CDR3 is 15 amino acids long. The CDR3 spells CASSAKSDSTDEQYF. The CDR3 bases are TGTGCCAGCAGCGCCAAATCTGACAGTACCGACGAGCAGTACTTC.

In nucleotides, the CDR3 is TGCGCCAGCAGCTTGGCCGGCGGGGTTGGCTACAATGAGCAGTTCTTC. Amino acids: CASSLAGGVGYNEQFF. The chain uses TRBV5-1 and TRBJ2-1; D perhaps matches TRBD2 (6 bases). Trimming removed 0 bases from V and 3 bases from J, with 13 bases in between. CDR3 length: 16 amino acids. The V gene's germline CDR1 is SGHRS and CDR2 YFSETQ.

The chain combines TRBV2 with TRBJ1-6, with unresolved D. Germline CDR1 SNHLY, CDR2 FYNNEI. This CDR3 is 11 amino acids long. V was shortened by 3 bases and J by 13 bases, with 7 bases between the two germline ends. CDR3 in amino acids: CASSEAAPLHF. The CDR3 DNA reads as TGTGCCAGCAGTGAGGCGGCCCCCCTCCACTTT.